These 24 T cell receptor beta chains originate from one sample sequenced in a study of cytomegalovirus exposure and HLA in healthy donors. The primer mix had 60 Vbeta and 13 Jbeta primers. Sequencing used immunoSEQ multiplex PCR; TCRdb keeps in-frame clones, though not all of them. The sample holds 250,000 to 300,000 clones, about 83% seen once. Sequencing input: PBMCs. These receptors all stem from a middle-aged woman in good health and CMV-seropositive.

The chain couples TRBV7-9 to TRBJ1-1; D gene ambiguous. This CDR3 is 11 amino acids long. Germline CDR1 SEHNR, CDR2 FQNEAQ (reference sequence). V lost 5 bases and J lost 6, with 7 bases in between. The DNA of the CDR3 is TGTGCCAGCAGCCTCGGTTCTGAAGCTTTCTTT. Amino acid sequence: CASSLGSEAFF.

The rearrangement uses TRBV11-1 and TRBJ1-1; tentatively, D is TRBD1 (5 bases). CDR1 is SGHAT and CDR2 is FQDESV in the germline V gene (reference sequence). CDR3 length: 15 amino acids. V was trimmed by 1 base and J by 1 base, leaving 10 bases between them. CDR3 sequence reads: CASSLGGRRNTEAFF. The CDR3 DNA reads as TGTGCCAGCAGCTTAGGGGGCAGGCGGAACACTGAAGCTTTCTTT.

The chain carries TRBV5-1 and TRBJ2-2, with D possibly being TRBD2 (6 bases). Germline lookup yields CDR1 SGHRS and CDR2 YFSETQ. The CDR3 contains 17 residues. Trimming took off 4 bases at V and 0 bases at J, with 16 bases between the two ends. The CDR3 sequence: CASSRNLPGANTGELFF. DNA for the CDR3: TGCGCCAGCAGCCGAAACCTACCGGGGGCGAACACCGGGGAGCTGTTTTTT.

This clone appeared once. The chain is built from TRBV2 and TRBJ2-5, with TRBD1 identical over 9 bases. The CDR3 has 18 residues. V lost 2 bases, J lost 1 base, and 11 bases stayed unmatched. In germline, CDR1 is SNHLY, CDR2 FYNNEI. CDR3 sequence: CASSEYLWGDRAQETQYF. CDR3 in DNA: TGTGCCAGCAGTGAATATCTATGGGGGGACAGGGCCCAAGAGACCCAGTACTTC.

The chain couples TRBV30 to TRBJ1-1; D unresolved. Germline V CDR1 and CDR2: GTSNPN, SVGIG (reference sequence). The CDR3 runs to 12 residues. V dropped 1 base and J dropped 5 bases, with 8 bases sitting between them. CDR3 DNA: TGTGCCTGGAGTGGGGAGACAACTGAAGCTTTCTTT. Translating it yields CAWSGETTEAFF.

The J gene is TRBJ1-1, the V gene TRBV11-3, with TRBD1 as a possible D gene (5 bases). CDR3 length equals 17 residues. The V and J ends lost 0 bases and 2 bases respectively, with 16 bases between them. The germline V gene has CDR1 SGHNT and CDR2 YENEEA. The CDR3 sequence: CASSLDHWGTPNTEAFF. CDR3 bases: TGTGCCAGCAGCTTAGATCATTGGGGGACTCCCAACACTGAAGCTTTCTTT.

The rearrangement links TRBV2 to TRBJ2-2, with D tentatively TRBD1 (5 bases). Trimming shortened V by 7 bases and J by 1 base, and 7 bases separated the two germline ends. Germline V gives CDR1 SNHLY, CDR2 FYNNEI. This CDR3 spans 13 amino acids. The DNA of the CDR3 is TGTGCCAGCACCGGACAGAACACCGGGGAGCTGTTTTTT. It yields the protein CASTGQNTGELFF. The full variable domain, in which reference TRBV2 and TRBJ2-2 provide the parts outside the CDR3, is EPEVTQTPSHQVTQMGQEVILRCVPISNHLYFYWYRQILGQKVEFLVSFYNNEISEKSEIFDDQFSVERPDGSNFTLKIRSTKLEDSAMYFCASTGQNTGELFFGEGSRLTVL.

The chain combines TRBV23-1 with TRBJ1-1, with D hard to call. TRBV23-1 falls under the ORF class, with uncertain function. The V and J ends lost 7 bases and 0 bases respectively, with 12 bases between them. The CDR3 runs to 14 residues. As DNA, the CDR3 is TGCGCCAGCATACTCTTCACAGTGAACACTGAAGCTTTCTTT. The encoded protein is CASILFTVNTEAFF.

The V gene is TRBV28, the J gene TRBJ1-2; tentative D call: TRBD1 (5 bases). CDR1 and CDR2 from the germline V gene are MDHEN and SYDVKM. CDR3 size: 11 residues. Between the trimmed V and J ends, which lost 8 bases and 8 bases, there was a span of 12 bases. The chain's CDR3 is CASGAFGGYTF. CDR3 DNA: TGTGCCAGCGGGGCTTTCGGGGGCTACACCTTC.

The CDR3 sequence is CASSQTTGGEEKLFF. Here the CDR3 DNA reads TGTGCCAGCAGCCAAACCACCGGGGGTGAGGAAAAACTGTTTTTT. V and J are TRBV7-9 and TRBJ1-4, with D maybe TRBD1 (5 bases). The CDR3 is 15 amino acids. V shed 5 bases and J shed 8 bases, with 18 bases lying between them. Germline V gene sequence: CDR1 SEHNR, CDR2 FQNEAQ (reference sequence).

As DNA, the CDR3 is TGTGCCAGCAGCGAGTTCTCTGGGGCCAACGTCCTGACTTTC. Protein product: CASSEFSGANVLTF. The chain recombines TRBV11-3 with TRBJ2-6, with unresolved D. Germline loops: CDR1 SGHNT, CDR2 YENEEA. CDR3 length: 14 amino acids. V shed 5 bases and J shed 0 bases, with 5 bases lying between them. The full variable domain, its missing parts supplied by reference TRBV11-3 and TRBJ2-6, is EAGVVQSPRYKIIEKKQPVAFWCNPISGHNTLYWYLQNLGQGPELLIRYENEEAVDDSQLPKDRFSAERLKGVDSTLKIQPAELGDSAVYLCASSEFSGANVLTFGAGSRLTVL.

The chain has TRBV5-4 and TRBJ2-7; 10 positions match TRBD2. Germline values: CDR1 SGHNT, CDR2 YYREEE (reference sequence). The CDR3 loop spans 16 amino acids. The V segment lost 4 bases and the J segment 2 bases; nucleotides outside the gene matches: 9. The CDR3 here is CASSPSSGSGAYEQYF. As DNA, the CDR3 is TGTGCCAGCAGCCCATCTAGCGGGAGCGGGGCCTACGAGCAGTACTTC.

The chain links TRBV6-1 to TRBJ2-1; the D gene is possibly TRBD2 (5 bases). This CDR3 region has 12 residues. Per the germline V gene, CDR1 is MNHNS and CDR2 is SASEGT. V was pared by 8 bases and J by 7 bases, with 12 bases between. The CDR3 loop reads CASERARNEQFF. The DNA for the CDR3 is TGTGCCAGCGAGAGGGCCCGGAATGAGCAGTTCTTC.

This sequence joins TRBV4-1 and TRBJ2-7, with TRBD1 matching over 11 bases. CDR1 MGHRA and CDR2 YSYEKL come from the germline V gene. The CDR3 is 15 amino acids. Trimming removed 3 bases from V and 0 bases from J; junction bases left unmatched: 1. In nucleotides, the CDR3 is TGCGCCAGCAGCCAGGGACAGGGGGACTCCTACGAGCAGTACTTC. Translation gives CASSQGQGDSYEQYF.

The chain recombines TRBV7-8 with TRBJ2-1; D gene uncertain. V lost 1 base, J lost 0 bases, and 13 bases lay in between. The CDR3 sequence is 17 residues long. Germline V gene sequence: CDR1 SGHVS, CDR2 FQNEAQ. CDR3 sequence: CASSLGAALSSYNEQFF. DNA for the CDR3: TGTGCCAGCAGCTTAGGGGCTGCCCTTAGCTCCTACAATGAGCAGTTCTTC. The variable domain in full, completed from reference TRBV7-8 and TRBJ2-1, reads GAGVSQSPRYKVAKRGQDVALRCDPISGHVSLFWYQQALGQGPEFLTYFQNEAQLDKSGLPSDRFFAERPEGSVSTLKIQRTQQEDSAVYLCASSLGAALSSYNEQFFGPGTRLTVL.

V usage is TRBV7-3 and J usage is TRBJ2-6, with D maybe TRBD2 (5 bases). Germline CDR1 and CDR2: SGHTA and FQGTGA. V was trimmed by 5 bases and J by 0 bases, leaving 11 bases between them. The CDR3 loop spans 16 amino acids. This CDR3 reads CASSLRGSSGANVLTF. The CDR3 bases are TGTGCCAGCAGCCTCAGAGGGTCCTCTGGGGCCAACGTCCTGACTTTC.

In its sample, this clone was seen once. The J gene is TRBJ2-7, the V gene TRBV4-2; no firm D call. The CDR3 sequence is 14 residues long. The V gene lost 0 bases and the J gene lost 4 bases, with 10 bases spanning the gap. Germline V gene sequence: CDR1 LGHNA, CDR2 YNFKEQ. CDR3 residues: CASSQDTESYEQYF. The CDR3, as DNA: TGTGCCAGCAGCCAAGATACGGAGAGTTACGAGCAGTACTTC.

V and J are TRBV4-2 and TRBJ2-7, with 7 bases that match TRBD2. Germline V gives CDR1 LGHNA, CDR2 YNFKEQ. The CDR3 spans 14 residues. Germline trimming cut 0 bases from V and 5 bases from J; bases unmatched to any gene: 4. Here the CDR3 reads CASSQEEGGHEQYF. CDR3 coding DNA: TGTGCCAGCAGCCAAGAAGAGGGAGGGCACGAGCAGTACTTC.

V usage is TRBV5-1 and J usage is TRBJ1-1, with 10 bases identical to TRBD1. The CDR3 sequence is 17 residues long. In germline, CDR1 is SGHRS, CDR2 YFSETQ. V was clipped by 4 bases and J by 5 bases; unmatched bases: 14. CDR3 nucleotides: TGCGCCAGCAGCCATGGGGGGGACAGGGGATTGGGAACTGAAGCTTTCTTT. Amino acid sequence: CASSHGGDRGLGTEAFF.

CDR3 DNA sequence: TGTGCCAGCAGCGTAGTGAGCGGGAGAGTCACCGGGGAGCTGTTTTTT. Encoded protein: CASSVVSGRVTGELFF. The chain recombines TRBV9 with TRBJ2-2, with 8 bases matching TRBD2. V shed 0 bases, J shed 4 bases, and the junction held 5 bases outside the gene matches. The CDR3 is made up of 16 amino acids. The germline V gene has CDR1 SGDLS and CDR2 YYNGEE.

The chain has TRBV21-1 and TRBJ2-5; TRBD2 is the table's D call and was not checked against the DNA. TRBV21-1 is a recognized pseudogene. There are 16 residues in the CDR3. Here the CDR3 reads CASSTLTSGRRATQYF. The CDR3 region has the DNA TGTGCCAGCAGCACCCTGACTAGCGGCCGGAGGGCGACCCAGTACTTC.

The genes are TRBV7-9 and TRBJ2-2; D is uncertain. CDR3 size: 15 residues. The germline V gene encodes CDR1 SEHNR and CDR2 FQNEAQ (reference sequence). The V gene lost 2 bases and the J gene lost 1 base, with 8 bases spanning the gap. The CDR3 reads CASSLSQQNTGELFF. Written as DNA, the CDR3 is TGTGCCAGCAGCTTATCACAGCAGAACACCGGGGAGCTGTTTTTT.

V usage is TRBV27 and J usage is TRBJ1-2; tentative D call: TRBD1 (5 bases). Trimming took 5 bases from V and 6 from J, leaving 19 bases between them. In germline, CDR1 is MNHEY, CDR2 SMNVEV (reference sequence). The CDR3 covers 15 residues. In DNA, the CDR3 is TGTGCCAGCAGTCCAGCAGGGCCGTCCTATAATGGCTACACCTTC. This gives the protein CASSPAGPSYNGYTF.

The chain recombines TRBV5-6 with TRBJ2-1; TRBD1 is a possible D gene (6 bases). CDR1 SGHDT and CDR2 YYEEEE come from the germline V gene. V was clipped by 5 bases and J by 3 bases, with 18 bases between them. The CDR3 sequence is 16 residues long. DNA of the CDR3: TGTGCCAGCAGTCCGGGACATAAAAGACTCTACAATGAGCAGTTCTTC. Its translation: CASSPGHKRLYNEQFF.